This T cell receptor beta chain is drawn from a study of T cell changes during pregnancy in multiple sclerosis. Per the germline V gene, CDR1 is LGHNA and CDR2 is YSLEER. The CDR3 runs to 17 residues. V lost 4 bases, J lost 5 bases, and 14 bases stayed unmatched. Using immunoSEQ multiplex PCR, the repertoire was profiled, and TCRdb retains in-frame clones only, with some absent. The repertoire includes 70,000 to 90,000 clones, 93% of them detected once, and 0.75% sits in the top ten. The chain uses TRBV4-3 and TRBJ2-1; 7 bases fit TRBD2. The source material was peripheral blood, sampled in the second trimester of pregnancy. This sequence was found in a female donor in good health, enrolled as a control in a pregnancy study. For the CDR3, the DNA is TGCGCCAGCAGCCGAGAACTAGCGACTACGGGGGACAATGAGCAGTTCTTC. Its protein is CASSRELATTGDNEQFF.